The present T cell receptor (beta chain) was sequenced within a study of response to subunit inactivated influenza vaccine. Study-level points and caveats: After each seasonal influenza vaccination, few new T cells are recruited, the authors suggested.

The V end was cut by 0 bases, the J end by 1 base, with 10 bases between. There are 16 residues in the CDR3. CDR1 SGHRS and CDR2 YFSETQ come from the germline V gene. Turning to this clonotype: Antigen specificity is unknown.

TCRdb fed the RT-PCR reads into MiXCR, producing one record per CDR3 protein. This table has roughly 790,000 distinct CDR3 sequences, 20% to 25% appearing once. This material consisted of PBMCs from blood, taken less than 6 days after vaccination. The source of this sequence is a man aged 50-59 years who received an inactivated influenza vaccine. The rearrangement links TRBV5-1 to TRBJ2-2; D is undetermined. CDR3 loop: CASSLGATRNTGELFF. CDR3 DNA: TGCGCCAGCAGCTTGGGAGCCACAAGGAACACCGGGGAGCTGTTTTTT. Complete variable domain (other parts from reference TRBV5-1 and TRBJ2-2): KAGVTQTPRYLIKTRGQQVTLSCSPISGHRSVSWYQQTPGQGLQFLFEYFSETQRNKGNFPGRFSGRQFSNSRSEMNVSTLELGDSALYLCASSLGATRNTGELFFGEGSRLTVL.